This T cell receptor beta chain comes out of a study of memory CD4+ T cells and cytomegalovirus serostatus. Study-level information: Of the healthy Belgian adults, 9 were CMV seropositive and approximately 25 seronegative. Whole-study results and caveats: Of 164 reported CMV TCRbeta sequences, some 67 were found in memory CD4+ repertoires.

Assay used: immunoSEQ multiplex PCR; TCRdb lists only in-frame clones, some missing. The table records roughly 39,000 clones, 60% to 85% of them present only once. The CDR3 loop spans 12 amino acids. The germline CDR1 and CDR2 sequences are SQVTM and ANQGSEA. Trimming pared 4 bases from V and 2 bases from J, leaving 8 bases between. Single viable CD3+CD4+CD8-CD45RO+ cells were sorted as the memory CD4+ T cells. Serostatus was set by detecting CMV pp150, pp28, p38, p52 IgG. A single count supports this clone. Its antigen remains unidentified. J is TRBJ1-2 and V is TRBV29-1; D gene ambiguous. The sample taken for sequencing was memory CD4+ T cells from blood. The clonotype was recovered from an adult in good health and CMV-seronegative. The CDR3 here is CSVVVPNYGYTF. The CDR3 bases are TGCAGCGTTGTGGTCCCAAACTATGGCTACACCTTC. The variable domain in full, with the rest retrieved from reference TRBV29-1 and TRBJ1-2, is SAVISQKPSRDICQRGTSLTIQCQVDSQVTMMFWYRQQPGQSLTLIATANQGSEATYESGFVIDKFPISRPNLTFSTLTVSNMSPEDSSIYLCSVVVPNYGYTFGSGTRLTVV.